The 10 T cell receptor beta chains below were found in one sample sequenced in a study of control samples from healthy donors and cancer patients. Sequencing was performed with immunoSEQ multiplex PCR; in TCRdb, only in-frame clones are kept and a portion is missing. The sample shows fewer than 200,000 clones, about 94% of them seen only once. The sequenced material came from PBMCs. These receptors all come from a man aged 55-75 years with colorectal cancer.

The CDR3: CATSDPWGHNEQFF. The CDR3 bases are TGTGCCACCAGTGATCCCTGGGGGCACAATGAGCAGTTCTTC. The V and J genes are TRBV24-1 and TRBJ2-1; D is perhaps TRBD1 (6 bases). Germline V gene data show CDR1 as KGHDR and CDR2 as SFDVKD. The V and J ends lost 3 bases and 5 bases respectively, with 10 bases between them. This CDR3 region has 14 residues.

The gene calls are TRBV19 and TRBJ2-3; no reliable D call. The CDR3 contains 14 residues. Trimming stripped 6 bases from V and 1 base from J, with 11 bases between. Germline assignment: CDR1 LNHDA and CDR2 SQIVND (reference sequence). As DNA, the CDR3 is TGTGCCAGTAGCCTCCCGGGCGGCACAGATACGCAGTATTTT. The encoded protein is CASSLPGGTDTQYF.

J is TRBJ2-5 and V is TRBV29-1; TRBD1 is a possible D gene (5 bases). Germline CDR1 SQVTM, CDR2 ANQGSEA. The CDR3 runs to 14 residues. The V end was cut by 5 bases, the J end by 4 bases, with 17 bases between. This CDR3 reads CSVIKTEAGETQYF. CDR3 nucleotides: TGCAGCGTTATAAAGACAGAGGCAGGAGAGACCCAGTACTTC.

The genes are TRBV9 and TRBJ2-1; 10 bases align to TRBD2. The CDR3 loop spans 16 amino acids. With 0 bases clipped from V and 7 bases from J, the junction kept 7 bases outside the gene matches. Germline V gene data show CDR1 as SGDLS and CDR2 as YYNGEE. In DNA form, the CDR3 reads TGTGCCAGCAGCGTAGTGCCCAGCGGGGGGGCGAATGAGCAGTTCTTC. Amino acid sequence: CASSVVPSGGANEQFF.

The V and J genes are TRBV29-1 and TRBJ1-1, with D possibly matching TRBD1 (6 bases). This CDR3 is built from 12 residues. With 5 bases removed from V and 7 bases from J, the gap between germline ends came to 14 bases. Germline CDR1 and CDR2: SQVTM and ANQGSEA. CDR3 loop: CSVPHGGHEAFF. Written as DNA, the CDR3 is TGCAGCGTTCCTCACGGGGGGCATGAAGCTTTCTTT. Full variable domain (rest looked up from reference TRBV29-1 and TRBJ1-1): SAVISQKPSRDICQRGTSLTIQCQVDSQVTMMFWYRQQPGQSLTLIATANQGSEATYESGFVIDKFPISRPNLTFSTLTVSNMSPEDSSIYLCSVPHGGHEAFFGQGTRLTVV.

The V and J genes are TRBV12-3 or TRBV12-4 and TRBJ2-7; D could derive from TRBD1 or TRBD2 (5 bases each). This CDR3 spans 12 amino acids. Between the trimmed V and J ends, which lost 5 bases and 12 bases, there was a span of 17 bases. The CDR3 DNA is TGTGCCAGCAGTCCATACGGGGCGGGTCGGTACTTC. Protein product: CASSPYGAGRYF.

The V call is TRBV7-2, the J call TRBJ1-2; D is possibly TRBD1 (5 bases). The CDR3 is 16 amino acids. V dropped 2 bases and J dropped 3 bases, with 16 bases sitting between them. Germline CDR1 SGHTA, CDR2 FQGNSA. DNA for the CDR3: TGTGCCAGCAGCTTAAGGGAGACAGAGAGACACTATGGCTACACCTTC. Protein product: CASSLRETERHYGYTF.

Here the CDR3 DNA reads TGTGCCATCAGCTCGACAAGTCCCGAGCAGTACTTC. Amino acid sequence: CAISSTSPEQYF. The chain recombines TRBV10-3 with TRBJ2-7; D not resolved. The CDR3 sequence is 12 residues long. V was trimmed by 6 bases and J by 6 bases, leaving 12 bases between them. CDR1 and CDR2 (germline): ENHRY, SYGVKD.

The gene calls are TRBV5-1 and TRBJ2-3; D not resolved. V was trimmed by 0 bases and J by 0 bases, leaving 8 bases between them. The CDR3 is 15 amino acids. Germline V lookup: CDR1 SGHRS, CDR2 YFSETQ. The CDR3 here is CASSLDLTSTDTQYF. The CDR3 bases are TGCGCCAGCAGCTTGGACCTAACGAGCACAGATACGCAGTATTTT.

The CDR3 DNA sequence: TGCAGCGTTAAGTTGAGGACAGGGGCCCTGAACACTGAAGCTTTCTTT. It is translated as CSVKLRTGALNTEAFF. The chain couples TRBV29-1 to TRBJ1-1; 9 bases align to TRBD1. The ends lost 5 bases at V and 0 bases at J; junction bases unmatched: 10. Germline V lookup: CDR1 SQVTM, CDR2 ANQGSEA. CDR3 length equals 16 residues.